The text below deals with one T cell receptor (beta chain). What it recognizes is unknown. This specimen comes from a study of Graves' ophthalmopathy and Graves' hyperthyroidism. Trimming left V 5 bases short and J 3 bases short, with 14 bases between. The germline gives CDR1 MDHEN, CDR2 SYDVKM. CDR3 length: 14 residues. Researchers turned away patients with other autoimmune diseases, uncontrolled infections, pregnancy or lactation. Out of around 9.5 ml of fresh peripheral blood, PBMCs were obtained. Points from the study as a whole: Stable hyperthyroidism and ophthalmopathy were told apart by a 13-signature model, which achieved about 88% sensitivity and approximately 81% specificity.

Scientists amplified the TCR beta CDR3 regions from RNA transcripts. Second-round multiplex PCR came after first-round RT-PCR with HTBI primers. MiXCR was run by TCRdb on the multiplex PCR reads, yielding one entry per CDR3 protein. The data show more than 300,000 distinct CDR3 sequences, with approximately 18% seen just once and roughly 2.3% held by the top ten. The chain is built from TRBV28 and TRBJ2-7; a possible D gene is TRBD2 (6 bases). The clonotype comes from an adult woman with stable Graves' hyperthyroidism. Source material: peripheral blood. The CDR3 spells CASSITGRNYEQYF. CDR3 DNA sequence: TGTGCCAGCAGTATTACCGGGAGAAACTACGAGCAGTACTTC.